This T cell receptor (beta chain) comes out of a study of CD8 T cells in Susac syndrome. Roughly 0.5 to 1 ug RNA was reverse transcribed with random hexamers. TCRdb analysed the immunoSEQ multiplex PCR reads with MiXCR anew, one entry per CDR3 protein. The sample yields about 80,000 distinct CDR3 sequences, around 94% seen once. The receptor's source is a human donor with Susac syndrome. Sequenced: CD8+ T cells from PBMCs.

DNA of the CDR3: TGTGCCAGCAGCTTGTGGGGGGGCCTTTCCGATGAGCAGTTCTTC. Translated, it gives CASSLWGGLSDEQFF. The rearrangement joins TRBV5-4 to TRBJ2-1; maybe TRBD2 (7 bases). The CDR3 has 15 amino acids. Germline values: CDR1 SGHNT, CDR2 YYREEE (reference sequence). V was shortened by 1 base and J by 8 bases, with 16 bases between the two germline ends.